One TCR beta chain is described in this entry. Noted time point: sample taken at primary tumor resection. Material for sequencing was whole RNA from tumor, nontumor lung or frozen PBMC, left unsorted. This entry is derived from a study of spatial heterogeneity in lung cancer. This CDR3 spans 17 amino acids. Germline V gene data show CDR1 as MNHNY and CDR2 as SVGAGI (reference sequence). V dropped 7 bases and J dropped 3 bases, with 23 bases sitting between them. TCRdb reprocessed the 5' RACE reads via MiXCR and lists one record per CDR3 protein. The sample consists of about 23,000 distinct CDR3 sequences, about 3.5% of them appearing once.

The chain combines TRBV6-6 with TRBJ2-3; weak D call: TRBD2 (6 bases). Specimen: PBMCs, collected at surgery. This sequence originates from a female donor with early-stage non-small cell lung cancer. CDR3 loop: CASKTSERAQRTDTQYF. In nucleotides, the CDR3 is TGTGCCAGCAAGACATCTGAGCGGGCCCAAAGGACAGATACGCAGTATTTT.